This section outlines one T cell receptor (beta chain) sequence together with its context. The specificity of this receptor is unknown. Base qualities are missing; no much larger clone stands one base away. At the junction V is shortened by 3 bases and J by 7 bases, with 16 bases in between. Spanning cysteine to phenylalanine, the CDR3 consists of 14 amino acids. Of the read, only the CDR3 DNA is kept; its 42 bases are in frame from base 1. CDR1 ENHRY and CDR2 SYGVKD were looked up in the germline V gene. TCRB CDR3 regions were amplified from around 1.9 ug genomic DNA, or all available DNA if less, using the immunoSEQ assay. Multiplex PCR used 60 forward primers for TCR V beta segments and 13 reverse primers for J beta segments. To estimate the number of reads per starting template, synthetic control templates were added to each sample at limiting dilution. Reads of 87 bp were generated by sequencing on the Illumina HiSeq System. As for the original processing: To remove PCR and sequencing errors, closely related sequences were merged with a nearest neighbor algorithm. TCR overlap was defined as the percentage of unique tumor TCR beta sequences that were also found in the peripheral blood of the same patient. In its TCRdb copy, this immuneACCESS table keeps in-frame sequences only and misses some clones. Where compared with another copy, unresolved V genes explain less than half of these, and the others have no known cause. V and J calls plus clone size are reproduced from that table; the DNA served to infer D and trimming. The sample table records tens of thousands of clones; approximately 84% of these occur just once. Jointly, the top ten make up under 10% of the sample.

The data were taken from a study of glioma-infiltrating T cells after dendritic cell vaccination (TCRdb year 2016). For the wider study: Of the roughly 15 glioblastoma patients in the cohort, all drawn from Phase I and II dendritic cell vaccination trials, 9 were newly diagnosed and 6 had recurrent disease. Between the early 2000s and the early 2010s, patients were given autologous tumor lysate-pulsed dendritic cell vaccination. The vaccine consisted of monocyte-derived dendritic cells cultured approximately seven days with IL-4 and GM-CSF, then pulsed overnight with autologous tumor lysate. Patients received three intradermal dendritic cell vaccine injections at biweekly intervals in the arm below the axilla. Deep sequencing of TCR beta CDR3 regions was used to quantify tumor-infiltrating lymphocyte content and compare tumor and blood repertoires in dendritic cell-vaccinated glioblastoma patients. Survival after dendritic cell vaccination was correlated with TCR sequencing metrics, including TIL content and tumor-blood repertoire overlap.

To be selected, patients needed enough residual fresh-frozen tumor tissue and more than two years of available survival data. Molecular status otherwise varied across the glioblastoma patients, but none of them carried an isocitrate dehydrogenase mutation. PBMC were collected before vaccination, two weeks after the third vaccination, and at tumor progression if progression occurred. The Qiagen DNeasy Blood extraction Kit was used to extract genomic DNA. Results and caveats for the whole study, not just this receptor: Higher estimated pretreatment TIL content predicted longer time to progression and overall survival after dendritic cell vaccination. No direct relationship between TCR clonality and survival was found, suggesting that a diverse polyclonal response may matter. The three-group TCR overlap response model was described as speculative and requiring prospective validation. The cohort was small and heterogeneous, and full blood and tumor sets were available for few patients, with initial-recurrent tumor pairs available for even fewer patients.

Sequencing used blood, obtained before dendritic cell vaccination. The chain employs TRBV10-3 and TRBJ2-7; TRBD2 is perhaps the D gene, given 5 matching bases. This sequence originates from a human donor with glioblastoma. At the DNA level, the sequence is TGTGCCATCAGTGACAACTGGGAGATAGGGGAGCAGTACTTC. Translated, it reads CAISDNWEIGEQYF.